This T cell receptor beta chain was documented in a study of human T cells and chemical hapten exposure (TCRdb year 2021). About the study as a whole: For sensitization, 2% DPC in acetone was applied to an approximately 2 cm by approximately 2 cm area of upper inner arm skin. Weekly therapeutic DPC doses were additionally applied to the scalp of patients throughout the approximately 24-week study period. Patch testing was performed on the upper back with Finn chambers containing 0.01% DPC, and the patch tests were scored after 6 days according to International Contact Dermatitis Research Group standards. The patient cohort, mostly female, included alopecia areata with under or over 50% scalp involvement, alopecia totalis and alopecia universalis. Libraries were pooled for sequencing, and per-sample TCR yields varied mainly because of small differences in library volumes within the pool. The study tracked peripheral blood TCR repertoire changes in vivo during primary and secondary sensitization to the hapten diphenylcyclopropenone (DPC) in alopecia patients. Patient blood was sampled pre-sensitization (week 0) and at 2, 6 and about 24 weeks after DPC sensitization. Blood for TCR sequencing was provided by twenty-nine alopecia patients at one to four time points (pre-sensitization, 2, 6 and 24 weeks). The research as a whole found: Patch test score was positively correlated with the number of PT1 expanded TCRs, with significance at thresholds 8, 16 and 32 but not at 4. The number of TCRs above 1 in 1000 frequency did not change with DPC sensitization; there was no evidence of global repertoire structure alterations. After repeated subsampling, changes were observed in the strength of the expansion versus patch-test correlation and in the threshold at which the correlation became significant. Because every patient had alopecia, a presumed autoimmune disease, the patients' immune response might differ from that of healthy individuals. Expanded TCRs formed significantly more large CDR3 similarity clusters than pre-sensitization or healthy control sets, consistent with antigen-driven responses.

Library prep was done by RACE. The sample was run on a NextSeq 500. During library preparation, unique molecular identifiers were attached to individual cDNA molecules so that TCRs could be counted in a quantitative, reproducible way. Both TCR alpha and TCR beta chains were sequenced from each blood RNA sample. The paper's data handling went like this. The median number of TCRs per sample was 95,638, ranging from 23,224 to 690,600. V, J and CDR3 annotation of the TCR reads was carried out using the Decombinator software suite. To make PS versus PT1 abundance plots, every sample was subsampled to the same number of TCRs (28,000). TCRs were defined as expanded if absent before sensitization and observed at least eight times at the 2-week time point. TCRdb cleaned the public reads at Q25 with fastp, built clones with MiXCR and kept in-frame beta chains. Records with the same CDR3 protein are collapsed into one entry carrying the most frequent genes and DNA. The V and J calls and clone size are TCRdb's, not the authors'. The sample data list 250,000 or so distinct CDR3 sequences, and 8.6% of these were observed just once. The ten largest clones capture under 2.5% of the sample.

The CDR3, cysteine through phenylalanine, is 13 amino acids long. Kept here is only the CDR3 DNA, which spans 39 bases and is read in frame from base 1. V gives up 6 bases and J gives up 1 base, and the segment between their germline ends measures 9 bases. Comments on this clonotype: Which antigen it targets is not known. Base qualities were left out, and no much larger clone turns up one base away.

The sample's time point, from its label and the paper: pre-sensitization, week 0. The sample's treatment or condition label, decoded: therapeutic diphenylcyclopropenone sensitization with weekly scalp DPC. Blood at each patch-test visit was drawn before the patch test was applied. To be eligible, patients had to be aged 18 to 70, diagnosed with alopecia and judged suitable for DPC therapy, while pregnant patients were excluded. Total RNA was isolated from unfractionated whole blood collected in Tempus Blood RNA tubes. The origin of this receptor is a woman aged 40 to 55 with alopecia areata. Some clones in this sample may be carry-over from other donors' samples. Here the chain combines TRBV12-3 or TRBV12-4 and TRBJ1-1; confidence is insufficient to name the D gene. The starting material was whole blood, obtained in connection with sensitization to the hapten diphenylcyclopropenone (DPC). The DNA sequence reads TGTGCCAGCAGCCCGGCGTGGAACACTGAAGCTTTCTTT. Translated, this gives CASSPAWNTEAFF.